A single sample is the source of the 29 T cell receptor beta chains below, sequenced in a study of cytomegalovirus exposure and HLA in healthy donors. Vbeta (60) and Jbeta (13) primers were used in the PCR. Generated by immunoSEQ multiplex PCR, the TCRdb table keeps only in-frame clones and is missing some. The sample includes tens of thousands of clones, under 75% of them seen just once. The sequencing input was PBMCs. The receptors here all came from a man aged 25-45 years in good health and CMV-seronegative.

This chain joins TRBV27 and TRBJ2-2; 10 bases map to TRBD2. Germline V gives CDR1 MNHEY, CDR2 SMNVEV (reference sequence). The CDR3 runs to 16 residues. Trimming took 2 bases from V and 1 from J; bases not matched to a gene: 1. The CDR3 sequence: CASSLIAGGNTGELFF. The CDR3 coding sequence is TGTGCCAGCAGTTTAATAGCGGGAGGGAACACCGGGGAGCTGTTTTTT.

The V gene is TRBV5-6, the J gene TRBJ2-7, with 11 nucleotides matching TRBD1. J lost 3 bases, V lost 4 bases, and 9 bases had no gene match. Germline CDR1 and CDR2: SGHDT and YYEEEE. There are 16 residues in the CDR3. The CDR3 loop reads CASSHTGQGGLYEQYF. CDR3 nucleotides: TGTGCCAGCAGCCACACGGGACAGGGGGGCCTCTACGAGCAGTACTTC.

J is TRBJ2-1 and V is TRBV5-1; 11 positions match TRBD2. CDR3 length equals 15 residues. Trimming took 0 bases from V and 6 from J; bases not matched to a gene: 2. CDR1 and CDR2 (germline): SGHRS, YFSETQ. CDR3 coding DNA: TGCGCCAGCAGCTTGGATAGCGGGAGGGGCAATGAGCAGTTCTTC. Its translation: CASSLDSGRGNEQFF.

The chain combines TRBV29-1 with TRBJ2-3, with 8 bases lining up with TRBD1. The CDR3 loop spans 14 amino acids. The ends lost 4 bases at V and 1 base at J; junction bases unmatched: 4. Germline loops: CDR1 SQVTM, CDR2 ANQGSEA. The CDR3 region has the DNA TGCAGCGTTGGTCAGACAGGGGGCACAGATACGCAGTATTTT. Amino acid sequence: CSVGQTGGTDTQYF.

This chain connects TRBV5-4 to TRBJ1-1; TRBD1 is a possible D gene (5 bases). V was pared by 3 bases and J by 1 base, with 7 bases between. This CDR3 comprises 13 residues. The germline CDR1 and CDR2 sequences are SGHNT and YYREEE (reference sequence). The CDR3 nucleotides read TGTGCCAGCAGCTCAGGGAAGAACACTGAAGCTTTCTTT. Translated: CASSSGKNTEAFF.

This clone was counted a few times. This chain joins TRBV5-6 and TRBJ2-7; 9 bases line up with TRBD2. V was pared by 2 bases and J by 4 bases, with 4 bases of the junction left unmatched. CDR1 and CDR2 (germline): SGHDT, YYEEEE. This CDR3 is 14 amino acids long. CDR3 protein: CASSFTSGPYEQYF. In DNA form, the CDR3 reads TGTGCCAGCAGCTTTACTAGCGGGCCTTACGAGCAGTACTTC.

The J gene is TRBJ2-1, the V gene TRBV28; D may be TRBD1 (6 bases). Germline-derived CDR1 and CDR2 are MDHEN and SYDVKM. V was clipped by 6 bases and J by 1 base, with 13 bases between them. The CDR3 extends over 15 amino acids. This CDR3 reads CASRLMTGSYNEQFF. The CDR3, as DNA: TGTGCCAGCAGGTTGATGACAGGATCCTACAATGAGCAGTTCTTC.

CDR3 nucleotide sequence: TGTGCCAGCAGCTTTACGCAGGGCAGGACAGGTGAAAAACTGTTTTTT. Translation gives CASSFTQGRTGEKLFF. The genes are TRBV5-5 and TRBJ1-4; 7 nucleotides align to TRBD1. The V and J ends lost 2 bases and 7 bases, in that order; junction bases with no gene match: 11. CDR3 length: 16 amino acids. CDR1 SGHKS and CDR2 YYEKEE come from the germline V gene (reference sequence).

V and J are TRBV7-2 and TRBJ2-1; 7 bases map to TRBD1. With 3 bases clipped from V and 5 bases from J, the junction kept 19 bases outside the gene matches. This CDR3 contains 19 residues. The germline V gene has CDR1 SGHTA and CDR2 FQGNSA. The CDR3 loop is CASSLVGTAVHSRDNEQFF. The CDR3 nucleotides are TGTGCCAGCAGCTTGGTTGGGACAGCGGTCCATTCGAGGGACAATGAGCAGTTCTTC. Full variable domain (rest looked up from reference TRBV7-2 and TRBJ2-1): GAGVSQSPSNKVTEKGKDVELRCDPISGHTALYWYRQSLGQGLEFLIYFQGNSAPDKSGLPSDRFSAERTGGSVSTLTIQRTQQEDSAVYLCASSLVGTAVHSRDNEQFFGPGTRLTVL.

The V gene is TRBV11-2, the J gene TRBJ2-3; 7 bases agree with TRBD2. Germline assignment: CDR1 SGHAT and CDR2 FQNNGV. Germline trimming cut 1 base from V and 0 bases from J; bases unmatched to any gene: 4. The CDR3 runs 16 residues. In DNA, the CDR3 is TGTGCCAGCAGCTTAGTTAGCGGGCTGAGCACAGATACGCAGTATTTT. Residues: CASSLVSGLSTDTQYF. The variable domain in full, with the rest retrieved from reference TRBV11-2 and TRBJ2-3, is EAGVAQSPRYKIIEKRQSVAFWCNPISGHATLYWYQQILGQGPKLLIQFQNNGVVDDSQLPKDRFSAERLKGVDSTLKIQPAKLEDSAVYLCASSLVSGLSTDTQYFGPGTRLTVL.

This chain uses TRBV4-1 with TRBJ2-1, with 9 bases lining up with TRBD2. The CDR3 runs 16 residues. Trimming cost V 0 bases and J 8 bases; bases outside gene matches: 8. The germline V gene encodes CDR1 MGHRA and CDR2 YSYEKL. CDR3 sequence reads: CASSQDPAGGPYEQFF. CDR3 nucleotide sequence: TGCGCCAGCAGCCAAGATCCCGCGGGAGGGCCCTATGAGCAGTTCTTC.

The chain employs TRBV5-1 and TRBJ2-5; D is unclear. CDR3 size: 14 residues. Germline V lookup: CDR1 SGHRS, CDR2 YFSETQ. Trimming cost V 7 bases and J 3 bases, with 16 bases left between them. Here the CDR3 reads CASGYIGGKETQYF. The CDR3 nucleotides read TGCGCCAGCGGGTACATCGGCGGAAAAGAGACCCAGTACTTC.

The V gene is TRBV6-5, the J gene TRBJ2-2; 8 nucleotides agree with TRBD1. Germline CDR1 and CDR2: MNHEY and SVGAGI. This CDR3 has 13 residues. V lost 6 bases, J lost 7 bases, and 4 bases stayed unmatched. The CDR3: CASRAQGDGELFF. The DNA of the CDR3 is TGTGCCAGCAGAGCACAGGGGGACGGGGAGCTGTTTTTT.

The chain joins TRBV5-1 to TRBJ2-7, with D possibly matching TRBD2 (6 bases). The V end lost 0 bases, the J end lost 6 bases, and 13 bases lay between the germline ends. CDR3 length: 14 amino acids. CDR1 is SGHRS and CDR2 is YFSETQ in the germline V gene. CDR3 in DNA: TGCGCCAGCAGCTTGGCCGGGACCGGGGGCGAGCAGTACTTC. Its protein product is CASSLAGTGGEQYF.

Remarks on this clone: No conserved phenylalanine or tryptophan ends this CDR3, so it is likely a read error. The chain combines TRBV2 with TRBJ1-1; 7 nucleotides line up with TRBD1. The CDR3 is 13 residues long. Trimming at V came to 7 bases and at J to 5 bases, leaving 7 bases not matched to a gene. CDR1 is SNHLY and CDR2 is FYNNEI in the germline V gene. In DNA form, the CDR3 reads TGTGCCAGCACACTCAGGGGGAGGACTGAAGCTTTCGTT. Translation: CASTLRGRTEAFV.

The chain's CDR3 is CASSRDRATPYEQYF. The DNA of the CDR3 is TGCGCCAGCAGCCGGGACAGGGCTACCCCCTACGAGCAGTACTTC. The chain links TRBV4-1 to TRBJ2-7, with 9 bases aligning to TRBD1. J was trimmed by 2 bases and V by 4 bases; bases with no gene match: 6. Germline V CDR1 and CDR2: MGHRA, YSYEKL. CDR3 length equals 15 residues.

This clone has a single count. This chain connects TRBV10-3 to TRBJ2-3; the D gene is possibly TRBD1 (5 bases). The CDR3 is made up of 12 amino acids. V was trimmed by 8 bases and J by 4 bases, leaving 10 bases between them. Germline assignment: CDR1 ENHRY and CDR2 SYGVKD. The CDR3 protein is CAIGHDPDTQYF. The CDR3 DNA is TGTGCCATCGGACATGATCCAGATACGCAGTATTTT.

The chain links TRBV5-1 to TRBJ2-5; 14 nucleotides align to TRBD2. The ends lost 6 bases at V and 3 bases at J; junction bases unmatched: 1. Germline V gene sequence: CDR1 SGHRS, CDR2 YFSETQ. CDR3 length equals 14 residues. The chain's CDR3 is CASTGLAGEETQYF. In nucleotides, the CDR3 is TGCGCCAGCACGGGACTAGCGGGAGAAGAGACCCAGTACTTC. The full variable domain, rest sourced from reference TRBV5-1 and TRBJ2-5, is KAGVTQTPRYLIKTRGQQVTLSCSPISGHRSVSWYQQTPGQGLQFLFEYFSETQRNKGNFPGRFSGRQFSNSRSEMNVSTLELGDSALYLCASTGLAGEETQYFGPGTRLLVL.

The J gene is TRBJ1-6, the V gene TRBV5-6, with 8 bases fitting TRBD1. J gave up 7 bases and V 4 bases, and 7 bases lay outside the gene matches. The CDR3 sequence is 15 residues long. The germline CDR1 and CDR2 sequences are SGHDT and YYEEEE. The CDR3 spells CASSPPRGQNSPLHF. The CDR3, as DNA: TGTGCCAGCAGCCCACCCAGGGGGCAAAATTCACCCCTCCACTTT.

The CDR3 DNA follows: TGTGCCAGCAGCGCTCGGACAGGATCTAGCACAGATACGCAGTATTTT. This codes for CASSARTGSSTDTQYF. The V and J genes are TRBV7-6 and TRBJ2-3; 7 nucleotides match TRBD1. V lost 5 bases, J lost 0 bases, and 8 bases stayed unmatched. Germline V gene data show CDR1 as SGHVS and CDR2 as FNYEAQ. CDR3 length equals 16 residues.

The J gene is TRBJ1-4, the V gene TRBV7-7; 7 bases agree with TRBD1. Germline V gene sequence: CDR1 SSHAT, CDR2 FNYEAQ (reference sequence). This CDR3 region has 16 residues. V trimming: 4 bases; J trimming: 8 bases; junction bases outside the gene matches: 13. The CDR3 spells CASSSPGQGEYEKLFF. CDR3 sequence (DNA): TGTGCCAGCAGCTCACCGGGGCAGGGGGAATACGAAAAACTGTTTTTT.

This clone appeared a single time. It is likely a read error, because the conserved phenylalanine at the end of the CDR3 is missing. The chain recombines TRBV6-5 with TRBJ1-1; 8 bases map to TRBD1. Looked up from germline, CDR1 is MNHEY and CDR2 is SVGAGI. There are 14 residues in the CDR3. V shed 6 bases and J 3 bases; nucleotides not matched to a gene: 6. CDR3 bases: TGTGCCAGCAGCCCCGGACAGGGCCACACTGAAGCTTTCTCT. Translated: CASSPGQGHTEAFS.

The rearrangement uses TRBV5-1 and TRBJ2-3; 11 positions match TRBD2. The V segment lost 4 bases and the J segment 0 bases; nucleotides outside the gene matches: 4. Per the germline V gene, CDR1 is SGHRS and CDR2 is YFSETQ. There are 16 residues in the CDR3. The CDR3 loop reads CASSIGTSGSTDTQYF. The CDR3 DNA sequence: TGCGCCAGCAGCATCGGGACTAGCGGTAGCACAGATACGCAGTATTTT.

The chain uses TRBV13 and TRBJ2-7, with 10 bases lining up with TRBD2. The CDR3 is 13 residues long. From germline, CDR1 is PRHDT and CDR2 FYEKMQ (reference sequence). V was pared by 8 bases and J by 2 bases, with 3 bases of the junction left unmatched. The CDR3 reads CASGTSGAYEQYF. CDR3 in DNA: TGTGCCAGCGGCACTAGCGGGGCCTACGAGCAGTACTTC.

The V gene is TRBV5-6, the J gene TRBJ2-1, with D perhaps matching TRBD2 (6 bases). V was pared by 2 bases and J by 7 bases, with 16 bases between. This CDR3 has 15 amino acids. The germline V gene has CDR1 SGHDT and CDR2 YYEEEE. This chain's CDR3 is CASSFIGSSTNEQFF. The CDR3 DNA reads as TGTGCCAGCAGCTTTATCGGGAGCTCTACAAATGAGCAGTTCTTC. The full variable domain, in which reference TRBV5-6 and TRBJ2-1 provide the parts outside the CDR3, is DAGVTQSPTHLIKTRGQQVTLRCSPKSGHDTVSWYQQALGQGPQFIFQYYEEEERQRGNFPDRFSGHQFPNYSSELNVNALLLGDSALYLCASSFIGSSTNEQFFGPGTRLTVL.

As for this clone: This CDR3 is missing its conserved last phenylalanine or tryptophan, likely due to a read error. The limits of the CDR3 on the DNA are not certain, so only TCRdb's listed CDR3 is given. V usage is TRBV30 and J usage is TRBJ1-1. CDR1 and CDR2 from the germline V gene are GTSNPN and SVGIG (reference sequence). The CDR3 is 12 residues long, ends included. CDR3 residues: CAWSGLGHEALV.

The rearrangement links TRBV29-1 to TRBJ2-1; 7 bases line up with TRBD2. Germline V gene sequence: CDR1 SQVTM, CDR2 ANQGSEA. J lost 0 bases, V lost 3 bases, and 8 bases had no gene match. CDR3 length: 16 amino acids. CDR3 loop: CSVDHGRADSYNEQFF. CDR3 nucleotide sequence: TGCAGCGTTGACCATGGGAGGGCGGACTCCTACAATGAGCAGTTCTTC.

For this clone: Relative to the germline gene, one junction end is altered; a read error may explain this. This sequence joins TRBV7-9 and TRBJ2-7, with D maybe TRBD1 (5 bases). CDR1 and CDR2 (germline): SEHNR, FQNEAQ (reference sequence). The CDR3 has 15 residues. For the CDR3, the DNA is TGTACCAGCAGCTCCATTCGGACATGCCCCTACGAGCAGTACTTC. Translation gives CTSSSIRTCPYEQYF.

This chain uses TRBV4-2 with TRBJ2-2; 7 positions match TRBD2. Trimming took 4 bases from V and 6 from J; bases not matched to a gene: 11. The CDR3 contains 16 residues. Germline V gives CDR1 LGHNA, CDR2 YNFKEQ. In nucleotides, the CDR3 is TGTGCCAGCAGCCCTCTCCCGGTACTAGCGTCCGGGGAGCTGTTTTTT. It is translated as CASSPLPVLASGELFF.